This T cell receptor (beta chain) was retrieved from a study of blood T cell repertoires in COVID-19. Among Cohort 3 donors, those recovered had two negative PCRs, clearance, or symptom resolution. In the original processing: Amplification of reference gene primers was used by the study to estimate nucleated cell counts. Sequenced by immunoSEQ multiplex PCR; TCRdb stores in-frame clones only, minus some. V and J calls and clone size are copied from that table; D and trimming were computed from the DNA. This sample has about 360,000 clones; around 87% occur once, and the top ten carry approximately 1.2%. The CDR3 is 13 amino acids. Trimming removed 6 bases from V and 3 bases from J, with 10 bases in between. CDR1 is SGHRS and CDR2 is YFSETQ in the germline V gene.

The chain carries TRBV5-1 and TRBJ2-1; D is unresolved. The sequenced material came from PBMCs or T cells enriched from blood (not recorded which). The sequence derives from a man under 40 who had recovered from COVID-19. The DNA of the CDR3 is TGCGCCAGCAACCCAGGCCGCTACAATGAGCAGTTCTTC. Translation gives CASNPGRYNEQFF.